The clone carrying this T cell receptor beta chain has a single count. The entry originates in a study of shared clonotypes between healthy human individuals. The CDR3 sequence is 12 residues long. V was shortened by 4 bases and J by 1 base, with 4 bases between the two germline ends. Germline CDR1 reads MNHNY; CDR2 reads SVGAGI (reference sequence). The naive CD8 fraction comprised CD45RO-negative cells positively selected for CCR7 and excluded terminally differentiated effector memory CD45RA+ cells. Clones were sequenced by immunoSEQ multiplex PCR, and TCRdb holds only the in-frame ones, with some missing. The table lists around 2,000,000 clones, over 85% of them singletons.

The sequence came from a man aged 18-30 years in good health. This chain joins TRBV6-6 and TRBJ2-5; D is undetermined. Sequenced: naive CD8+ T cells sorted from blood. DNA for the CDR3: TGTGCCAGCAGTTGGGCCCAAGAGACCCAGTACTTC. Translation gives CASSWAQETQYF.